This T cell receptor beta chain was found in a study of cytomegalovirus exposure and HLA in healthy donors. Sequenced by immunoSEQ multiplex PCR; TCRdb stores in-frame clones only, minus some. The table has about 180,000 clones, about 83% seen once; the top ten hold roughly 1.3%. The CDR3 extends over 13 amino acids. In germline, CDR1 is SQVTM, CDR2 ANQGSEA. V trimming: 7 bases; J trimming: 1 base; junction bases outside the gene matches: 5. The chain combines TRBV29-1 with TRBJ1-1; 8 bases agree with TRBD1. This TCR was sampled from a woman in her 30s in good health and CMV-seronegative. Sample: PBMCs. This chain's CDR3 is CSDGQGQNTEAFF. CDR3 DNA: TGCAGCGACGGACAGGGACAGAACACTGAAGCTTTCTTT.